One sample yielded the 13 T cell receptor beta chains listed below, sequenced in a study of blood T cells in healthy people across ages. A J-beta primer mix and a sample-barcoded 5' primer were used in a second PCR of about 7 to 12 cycles. One entry per CDR3 protein results from TCRdb running MiXCR on the 5' RACE reads. Among about 1.6 million distinct CDR3 sequences listed, about 31% were seen once. Input material: blood. The receptors were sampled from a woman in her 30s in good health.

This clonotype appeared a few times. The rearrangement uses TRBV7-9 and TRBJ2-1; the D gene is possibly TRBD2 (5 bases). CDR1 SEHNR and CDR2 FQNEAQ come from the germline V gene (reference sequence). The CDR3 is 11 residues long. Trimming pared 10 bases from V and 11 bases from J, leaving 15 bases between. The CDR3 DNA reads TGTGCCACCGAACTAGACCCAAAGCAGTTCTTC. Its protein is CATELDPKQFF.

The rearrangement uses TRBV10-3 and TRBJ1-2; D is uncertain. The germline V gene encodes CDR1 ENHRY and CDR2 SYGVKD. This CDR3 comprises 10 residues. V lost 6 bases and J 7 bases, leaving 6 bases between the germline ends. In DNA form, the CDR3 reads TGTGCCATCAGGGCTTCTGGCTACACCTTC. Amino acid sequence: CAIRASGYTF.

The V and J genes are TRBV7-3 and TRBJ1-2; unclear D gene. Per the germline V gene, CDR1 is SGHTA and CDR2 is FQGTGA. V was shortened by 5 bases and J by 8 bases, with 15 bases between the two germline ends. CDR3 length equals 13 residues. The CDR3 here is CASSPGSSEGYTF. The CDR3 DNA sequence: TGTGCCAGCAGCCCGGGGTCGAGTGAGGGCTACACCTTC. The whole variable domain, filled in from reference TRBV7-3 and TRBJ1-2, reads GAGVSQTPSNKVTEKGKYVELRCDPISGHTALYWYRQSLGQGPEFLIYFQGTGAADDSGLPNDRFFAVRPEGSVSTLKIQRTERGDSAVYLCASSPGSSEGYTFGSGTRLTVV.

The CDR3 nucleotides read TGTGCCAGCAGCTTAGCGGCAGTAAAGACCCAGTACTTC. Translating gives CASSLAAVKTQYF. The chain carries TRBV7-2 and TRBJ2-5, with no clear D. V was cut by 0 bases and J by 6 bases, with 8 bases left in between. The CDR3 spans 13 residues. Per the germline V gene, CDR1 is SGHTA and CDR2 is FQGNSA.

Worth noting for this clonotype: One junction end does not reproduce the germline sequence, and a read error may be involved. This sequence joins TRBV28 and TRBJ2-3; D possibly corresponds to TRBD1 (6 bases). Germline CDR1 reads MDHEN; CDR2 reads SYDVKM. This CDR3 comprises 15 residues. CDR3 nucleotides: TGTACCAGCAGCCTCCCCAGGGGAGTTACAGATACGCAGTATTTT. Translation: CTSSLPRGVTDTQYF.

This chain connects TRBV28 to TRBJ2-5; tentatively, D is TRBD2 (6 bases). Between the trimmed V and J ends, which lost 9 bases and 0 bases, there was a span of 11 bases. CDR1 is MDHEN, CDR2 SYDVKM, per germline. The CDR3 runs 13 residues. In DNA form, the CDR3 reads TGTGCCAGACTAACGGGGGACCAAGAGACCCAGTACTTC. This sequence encodes CARLTGDQETQYF.

V gene TRBV6-1 combines with J gene TRBJ2-5; TRBD1 is a possible D gene (6 bases). Between the trimmed V and J ends, which lost 7 bases and 12 bases, there was a span of 21 bases. Germline V gives CDR1 MNHNS, CDR2 SASEGT. This CDR3 has 13 amino acids. As DNA, the CDR3 is TGTGCCAGCACTTGGGACACCAACTACGAGAAGTACTTC. This sequence encodes CASTWDTNYEKYF.

This clonotype was counted at least ten times. This chain uses TRBV2 with TRBJ2-1, with TRBD2 identical over 8 bases. J gave up 2 bases and V 6 bases, and 6 bases lay outside the gene matches. The CDR3 contains 15 residues. Germline assignment: CDR1 SNHLY and CDR2 FYNNEI. For the CDR3, the DNA is TGTGCCAGCAGAATAAGCGGGAGCCCCTACAATGAGCAGTTCTTC. This sequence encodes CASRISGSPYNEQFF.

The chain links TRBV20-1 to TRBJ1-2; D is possibly TRBD1 (6 bases). The CDR3 sequence is 17 residues long. CDR1 and CDR2 (germline): DFQATT, SNEGSKA (reference sequence). Trimming removed 3 bases at V and 2 bases at J, with 22 bases between. Here the CDR3 reads CSARIIRQASSNYGYTF. CDR3 nucleotides: TGCAGTGCTAGGATCATCAGACAGGCTAGCTCCAACTATGGCTACACCTTC.

Comments on this clonotype: At one end, the junction sequence differs from germline, possibly due to a read error. This sequence joins TRBV7-8 and TRBJ2-7; 8 positions agree with TRBD2. Germline V gene lookup returns CDR1 SGHVS and CDR2 FQNEAQ. The CDR3 extends over 15 amino acids. The DNA of the CDR3 is TGTGCCACCAGCTCCACGGGGGCGGGAGGAAACGAGCAGTACTTC. As protein: CATSSTGAGGNEQYF.

Only a few counts were recorded for this clonotype. This chain joins TRBV27 and TRBJ1-1; TRBD1 matches 9 bases. The germline V gene encodes CDR1 MNHEY and CDR2 SMNVEV (reference sequence). The CDR3 runs to 17 residues. V gave up 5 bases and J gave up 1 base; unmatched junction bases: 11. CDR3 in DNA: TGTGCCAGCAGTCAGGGAAGACAGGGGGTTTCGAACACTGAAGCTTTCTTT. Its protein is CASSQGRQGVSNTEAFF.

The chain is built from TRBV12-5 and TRBJ1-2; D not resolved. The CDR3 has 13 amino acids. The germline V and J ends were trimmed by 3 bases and 2 bases, with 7 bases remaining between them. The germline CDR1 and CDR2 sequences are LGHNT and FRNRAP. The CDR3 loop is CASGLEQNYGYTF. The CDR3 bases are TGTGCTAGTGGTTTAGAACAGAACTATGGCTACACCTTC.

A word on this clonotype: An end of the junction differs from the germline gene, which may be a read error. The CDR3 DNA follows: TGCGCCAGCAGCCCCCAGGGGCGAAATGAAAAACGGTTTTTT. This gives the protein CASSPQGRNEKRFF. The J gene is TRBJ1-4, the V gene TRBV5-1; the D gene is possibly TRBD1 (6 bases). The CDR3 totals 14 residues. CDR1 is SGHRS and CDR2 is YFSETQ in the germline V gene.